One sample yielded the 13 T cell receptor beta chains listed below, sequenced in a study of regulatory T cells in long-lasting Graves disease. Investigators prepared the TCR beta libraries by applying iRepertoire HTBI primers and Arm-PCR of CDR3 regions. TCRdb re-analysed the multiplex PCR reads in MiXCR, keeping a single row per CDR3 protein. This sample carries about 370,000 distinct CDR3 sequences, about 14% of them seen once, and the ten largest clones take 20% to 25%. As to time point: newly diagnosed GD, antithyroid drugs for less than 3 months. PBMC RNA was the source of the TCR library. The source material was peripheral blood mononuclear cells (PBMCs), sampled at new diagnosis, from a patient treated with antithyroid drugs. All receptors derive from a female donor with Graves disease.

This chain uses TRBV29-1 with TRBJ2-2; D remains ambiguous. Per germline, CDR1 SQVTM and CDR2 ANQGSEA. The CDR3 covers 12 residues. Trimming stripped 4 bases from V and 5 bases from J, with 8 bases between. CDR3 DNA: TGCAGCGTTGTTTGGGGAACCGGGGAGCTGTTTTTT. Translation: CSVVWGTGELFF.

This clonotype was seen ten or more times. The chain recombines TRBV4-2 with TRBJ2-5; 7 bases line up with TRBD1. This CDR3 is 16 amino acids long. Per the germline V gene, CDR1 is LGHNA and CDR2 is YNFKEQ. The V gene end was trimmed by 2 bases and the J gene end by 5 bases; junction bases not matched to a gene: 11. The CDR3 region is CASSQPMDRQLETQYF. DNA for the CDR3: TGTGCCAGCAGCCAACCGATGGACAGGCAATTGGAGACCCAGTACTTC.

The sample holds a few counts of this clonotype. Here the CDR3 reads CASGPGLSFYF. CDR3 nucleotide sequence: TGTGCTAGTGGTCCCGGACTTTCTTTTTATTTT. The chain recombines TRBV12-5 with TRBJ1-3; no reliable D call. The ends were cut back, 5 bases at V and 16 bases at J, with 15 bases in the middle. Germline V gene sequence: CDR1 LGHNT, CDR2 FRNRAP. The CDR3 runs to 11 residues.

The chain uses TRBV20-1 and TRBJ2-4; 14 nucleotides agree with TRBD2. Looked up from germline, CDR1 is DFQATT and CDR2 is SNEGSKA (reference sequence). The CDR3 is made up of 16 amino acids. V was pared by 4 bases and J by 5 bases, with 7 bases of the junction left unmatched. The CDR3 DNA reads TGCAGTGCTACCCGACTAGCGGGGGGGCGGGAAAACATTCAGTACTTC. Translating gives CSATRLAGGRENIQYF.

The V gene is TRBV6-1, the J gene TRBJ2-7; 7 positions match TRBD1. J lost 4 bases, V lost 6 bases, and 3 bases had no gene match. Per the germline V gene, CDR1 is MNHNS and CDR2 is SASEGT. The CDR3 is made up of 12 amino acids. CDR3 residues: CASRATGYEQYF. The DNA of the CDR3 is TGTGCCAGCAGAGCGACAGGGTACGAGCAGTACTTC.

This clonotype was found a few times. The chain carries TRBV12-3 or TRBV12-4 and TRBJ1-1; D remains ambiguous. There are 12 residues in the CDR3. V lost 10 bases, J lost 0 bases, and 9 bases lay in between. Here the CDR3 DNA reads TGTGCCACCTCGTCCATGAACACTGAAGCTTTCTTT. Protein product: CATSSMNTEAFF.

This clonotype was observed at least ten times. The chain joins TRBV27 to TRBJ2-7; possible D gene TRBD1, 5 bases. V dropped 6 bases and J dropped 2 bases, with 14 bases sitting between them. Germline V CDR1 and CDR2: MNHEY, SMNVEV (reference sequence). The CDR3 is 14 residues long. The CDR3 nucleotides read TGTGCCAGCAGCCCTGTCGACAGAACCTACGAGCAGTACTTC. This gives the protein CASSPVDRTYEQYF.

There are many counts of this clonotype. The chain employs TRBV20-1 and TRBJ2-3; 9 nucleotides agree with TRBD1. There are 14 residues in the CDR3. Unmatched junction bases numbered 6, after V lost 3 bases and J lost 5 bases. The germline V gene has CDR1 DFQATT and CDR2 SNEGSKA (reference sequence). CDR3 residues: CSASEQGAIDTQYF. The CDR3 coding sequence is TGCAGTGCTAGCGAACAGGGGGCGATAGATACGCAGTATTTT.

This clonotype occurred many times. The chain combines TRBV5-1 with TRBJ2-4, with 11 bases fitting TRBD1. J was trimmed by 2 bases and V by 2 bases; bases with no gene match: 3. This CDR3 spans 16 amino acids. Germline V gene lookup returns CDR1 SGHRS and CDR2 YFSETQ. CDR3 loop: CASSFGQGASKNIQYF. The CDR3 DNA reads as TGCGCCAGCAGCTTCGGACAGGGGGCTTCCAAAAACATTCAGTACTTC.

This clonotype has a count of ten or more. The chain uses TRBV6-2 or TRBV6-3 and TRBJ2-3; weak D call: TRBD2 (7 bases). CDR1 is MNHEY and CDR2 is SVGEGT in the germline V gene. Trimming removed 8 bases at V and 6 bases at J, with 18 bases between. There are 14 residues in the CDR3. The CDR3 nucleotides read TGTGCCAGCGGGAGGGGGGGACCCCGCGATACGCAGTATTTT. Its translation: CASGRGGPRDTQYF.

In its sample, this clonotype was seen many times. The chain recombines TRBV20-1 with TRBJ1-2; 8 nucleotides agree with TRBD1. Per the germline V gene, CDR1 is DFQATT and CDR2 is SNEGSKA (reference sequence). This CDR3 comprises 12 residues. Germline trimming cut 8 bases from V and 3 bases from J; bases unmatched to any gene: 5. CDR3 sequence: CSLYRGYYGYTF. CDR3 sequence (DNA): TGCAGTCTATACAGGGGGTACTATGGCTACACCTTC.

This clonotype has a handful of counts. The rearrangement joins TRBV7-9 to TRBJ2-4; D remains unclear. The V gene's germline CDR1 is SEHNR and CDR2 FQNEAQ (reference sequence). V lost 7 bases, J lost 4 bases, and 17 bases lay in between. The CDR3 is made up of 15 amino acids. DNA of the CDR3: TGTGCCAGCACCGAGCCAGTAAATTCGAAAAACATTCAGTACTTC. Its protein product is CASTEPVNSKNIQYF. Supplemented by reference TRBV7-9 and TRBJ2-4, the full variable domain reads DTGVSQNPRHKITKRGQNVTFRCDPISEHNRLYWYRQTLGQGPEFLTYFQNEAQLEKSRLLSDRFSAERPKGSFSTLEIQRTEQGDSAMYLCASTEPVNSKNIQYFGAGTRLSVL.

This clonotype showed up many times. This chain connects TRBV7-9 to TRBJ2-1, with 7 nucleotides matching TRBD2. With 3 bases clipped from V and 8 bases from J, the junction kept 7 bases outside the gene matches. This CDR3 is built from 14 residues. The germline gives CDR1 SEHNR, CDR2 FQNEAQ (reference sequence). The DNA of the CDR3 is TGTGCCAGCAGCTTCGAGCGGGATAGCGATGAGCAGTTCTTC. It translates to CASSFERDSDEQFF. Full variable domain (outside the CDR3, taken from reference TRBV7-9 and TRBJ2-1): DTGVSQNPRHKITKRGQNVTFRCDPISEHNRLYWYRQTLGQGPEFLTYFQNEAQLEKSRLLSDRFSAERPKGSFSTLEIQRTEQGDSAMYLCASSFERDSDEQFFGPGTRLTVL.